This TCR beta chain was documented in a study of OX40 agonist ivuxolimab in advanced cancers. The wider study: Anti-PD-1, anti-PD-L1 or anti-CTLA-4 therapy given earlier was allowed, and 40% had some. Findings and limits, study-wide: Blood T cells, both CD4+ and CD8+, expanded clonally by week 6 at 0.1 to 3.0 mg/kg.

About this clone: As yet, its antigen is unknown.

The length of the CDR3 is 16 residues. Germline CDR1 reads LNHDA; CDR2 reads SQIVND (reference sequence). The V segment lost 3 bases and the J segment 6 bases; nucleotides outside the gene matches: 13. The table came from immunoSEQ multiplex PCR; TCRdb's copy has only in-frame clones and leaves some out. The sample lists about 12,000 clones; around 90% were seen once. This specimen consisted of CD4+ or CD8+ T cells sorted from blood, obtained in a trial of the OX40 agonist ivuxolimab. The TCR was taken from an adult with an advanced solid tumor such as melanoma, head and neck, liver or kidney cancer. The rearrangement links TRBV19 to TRBJ1-1, with 7 positions matching TRBD1. The CDR3 reads CASSILLRGMVAEAFF. CDR3 nucleotide sequence: TGTGCCAGTAGTATCCTTCTCAGGGGGATGGTCGCTGAAGCTTTCTTT.